These 31 T cell receptor beta chains were sequenced from one sample in a study of memory CD8 T cells in hepatitis C reinfection. Specified time point: late/post reinfection, 12 to 24 weeks after detection. No in vitro expansion preceded TCR sequencing of the sorted cells. Sequenced by immunoSEQ multiplex PCR; TCRdb stores in-frame clones only, minus some. The data show just over 45,000 clones, 75% to 90% seen once. The sample comprised naive CD8+ T cells sorted from blood. The receptors were sampled from a man aged 18 to 30 with hepatitis C virus infection.

V is TRBV6-5 and J is TRBJ2-7; D call uncertain. This CDR3 is 15 amino acids long. Germline V CDR1 and CDR2: MNHEY, SVGAGI. Trimming removed 6 bases at V and 0 bases at J, with 15 bases between. The CDR3 coding sequence is TGTGCCAGCAGCCTAGTGAAGGAATTCTCCTACGAGCAGTACTTC. Encoded protein: CASSLVKEFSYEQYF.

A word on this clone: Other nucleotide sequences from this sample produce the same CDR3. V is TRBV6-5 and J is TRBJ1-2, with D possibly TRBD1 on 5 matching bases. Germline V gene lookup returns CDR1 MNHEY and CDR2 SVGAGI. V was pared by 6 bases and J by 0 bases, with 17 bases between. The CDR3 is made up of 16 amino acids. CDR3 DNA sequence: TGTGCCAGCAGCTACACCCTGGGAGGGGCTAACTATGGCTACACCTTC. Amino acids: CASSYTLGGANYGYTF.

In this sample, this clone turned up once. The V gene is TRBV11-2, the J gene TRBJ2-5, with 8 bases matching TRBD1. The J segment lost 3 bases and the V segment lost 7 bases, leaving 13 bases of the junction unmatched. The V gene's germline CDR1 is SGHAT and CDR2 FQNNGV. This CDR3 comprises 16 residues. The CDR3 here is CASIPTGANDKETQYF. The CDR3 DNA reads as TGTGCCAGCATCCCGACAGGGGCGAACGACAAAGAGACCCAGTACTTC. Full variable domain (missing parts from reference TRBV11-2 and TRBJ2-5): EAGVAQSPRYKIIEKRQSVAFWCNPISGHATLYWYQQILGQGPKLLIQFQNNGVVDDSQLPKDRFSAERLKGVDSTLKIQPAKLEDSAVYLCASIPTGANDKETQYFGPGTRLLVL.

This clone has just a few counts. The rearrangement links TRBV27 to TRBJ1-4; 9 nucleotides line up with TRBD1. V lost 0 bases and J lost 1; bases outside the gene matches: 6. CDR1 MNHEY and CDR2 SMNVEV come from the germline V gene (reference sequence). This CDR3 has 18 residues. Here the CDR3 DNA reads TGTGCCAGCAGTTTATCCATGCCGGGACAGGGAACTAATGAAAAACTGTTTTTT. The encoded protein is CASSLSMPGQGTNEKLFF.

This clone was observed a handful of times. The chain uses TRBV4-1 and TRBJ2-7; TRBD1 might be the D (6 bases). The CDR3 length is 14 residues. Germline V gene data show CDR1 as MGHRA and CDR2 as YSYEKL. Deletions cut 0 bases from V and 6 bases from J, with 12 bases between. The CDR3 region has the DNA TGCGCCAGCAGCCAAGAGGGGGCCGCAATCGAGCAGTACTTC. It codes for CASSQEGAAIEQYF.

The chain combines TRBV7-8 with TRBJ1-1; no reliable D call. V was clipped by 1 base and J by 4 bases, with 10 bases between them. The CDR3 has 14 amino acids. The germline gives CDR1 SGHVS, CDR2 FQNEAQ. The CDR3: CASSLGEVGTEAFF. The CDR3 DNA reads as TGTGCCAGCAGCTTAGGGGAGGTTGGCACTGAAGCTTTCTTT.

The chain has TRBV10-2 and TRBJ2-5; the match to TRBD2 covers 10 bases. CDR3 length: 16 amino acids. V lost 6 bases, J lost 5 bases, and 12 bases stayed unmatched. Germline V gene lookup returns CDR1 WSHSY and CDR2 SAAADI. CDR3 sequence (DNA): TGCGCCAGCAGGTCAAAGGTTGGGACTAGCGTTGAGACCCAGTACTTC. This codes for CASRSKVGTSVETQYF.

The chain joins TRBV7-8 to TRBJ2-3; tentatively, D is TRBD2 (5 bases). This CDR3 comprises 15 residues. With 8 bases removed from V and 2 bases from J, the gap between germline ends came to 17 bases. CDR1 is SGHVS, CDR2 FQNEAQ, per germline. CDR3: CASDHSASSTDTQYF. For the CDR3, the DNA is TGTGCCAGCGACCATAGCGCATCGTCCACAGATACGCAGTATTTT.

J is TRBJ1-1 and V is TRBV6-5, with a possible D match to TRBD1 (6 bases). The ends were cut back, 6 bases at V and 3 bases at J, with 8 bases in the middle. Germline V gene data show CDR1 as MNHEY and CDR2 as SVGAGI. The CDR3 length is 12 residues. The CDR3 sequence: CASSPGDTEAFF. The CDR3 coding sequence is TGTGCCAGCAGCCCAGGGGACACTGAAGCTTTCTTT.

On this clone: Other DNA sequences in the same sample also yield this CDR3. J is TRBJ2-3 and V is TRBV19; D perhaps matches TRBD1 (6 bases). This CDR3 is 15 amino acids long. Germline lookup yields CDR1 LNHDA and CDR2 SQIVND (reference sequence). Trimming took 3 bases from V and 0 from J, leaving 10 bases between them. In DNA, the CDR3 is TGTGCCAGTAGTATCGGGCAGGGGAGCACAGATACGCAGTATTTT. Residues: CASSIGQGSTDTQYF.

This chain links TRBV7-2 with TRBJ2-3; D gene unclear. V lost 2 bases and J lost 4, with 25 bases in between. Germline V gene lookup returns CDR1 SGHTA and CDR2 FQGNSA. The CDR3 loop spans 19 amino acids. The CDR3 sequence: CASSLNKWPRIDSPDTQYF. In DNA, the CDR3 is TGTGCCAGCAGCTTAAATAAGTGGCCGCGAATAGACTCCCCAGATACGCAGTATTTT.

This clone came up once. The chain couples TRBV27 to TRBJ2-5; 10 positions match TRBD1. Trimming took 5 bases from V and 4 from J; bases not matched to a gene: 10. This CDR3 is 16 amino acids long. CDR1 is MNHEY, CDR2 SMNVEV, per germline (reference sequence). The CDR3 sequence is CASSPLGQGWGETQYF. The CDR3 DNA reads as TGTGCCAGCAGTCCCTTGGGACAGGGGTGGGGAGAGACCCAGTACTTC.

The DNA of the CDR3 is TGTGCCATCACCCAACAACAGGGTGCCTATGGCTACACCTTC. This codes for CAITQQQGAYGYTF. The J gene is TRBJ1-2, the V gene TRBV10-3; D is perhaps TRBD1 (6 bases). This CDR3 region has 14 residues. Trimming pared 7 bases from V and 4 bases from J, leaving 16 bases between. CDR1 ENHRY and CDR2 SYGVKD come from the germline V gene.

V and J are TRBV19 and TRBJ1-5, with unresolved D. V was clipped by 6 bases and J by 9 bases, with 12 bases between them. The germline CDR1 and CDR2 sequences are LNHDA and SQIVND (reference sequence). The CDR3 runs to 12 residues. This CDR3 reads CASRDPRGPQHF. The CDR3 bases are TGTGCCAGTAGAGACCCTCGGGGGCCCCAGCATTTT.

This clone was seen a few times. The rearrangement links TRBV4-3 to TRBJ2-3, with D tentatively TRBD1 (5 bases). The V gene's germline CDR1 is LGHNA and CDR2 YSLEER. The germline V and J ends were trimmed by 0 bases and 4 bases, with 14 bases remaining between them. The CDR3 has 16 residues. The CDR3 DNA sequence: TGCGCCAGCAGCCAAGATTTCGGGCAGGGTTCAGATACGCAGTATTTT. Its translation: CASSQDFGQGSDTQYF.

J is TRBJ2-7 and V is TRBV28, with D perhaps matching TRBD1 (6 bases). Germline V CDR1 and CDR2: MDHEN, SYDVKM. This CDR3 spans 13 amino acids. V lost 9 bases and J lost 5, with 17 bases in between. The CDR3 here is CASSLRGPHEQYF. The CDR3 bases are TGTGCCAGTTCCCTCAGGGGCCCGCACGAGCAGTACTTC.

This rearrangement joins TRBV7-8 to TRBJ2-3, with 14 bases that match TRBD2. Germline loops: CDR1 SGHVS, CDR2 FQNEAQ. The V gene end was trimmed by 1 base and the J gene end by 0 bases; junction bases not matched to a gene: 6. The CDR3 is 19 amino acids. CDR3 protein: CASSLVGLAGGSSTDTQYF. The DNA for the CDR3 is TGTGCCAGCAGCTTAGTAGGACTAGCGGGAGGTTCTAGCACAGATACGCAGTATTTT.

The chain joins TRBV10-2 to TRBJ2-3; the D gene is possibly TRBD2 (5 bases). This CDR3 has 14 residues. Germline V gives CDR1 WSHSY, CDR2 SAAADI. Trimming left V 7 bases short and J 0 bases short, with 11 bases between. The CDR3 sequence is CASMEAGSTDTQYF. CDR3 coding DNA: TGCGCCAGCATGGAGGCAGGTAGCACAGATACGCAGTATTTT.

This rearrangement joins TRBV4-1 to TRBJ1-6, with 9 bases aligning to TRBD1. Trimming removed 1 base from V and 9 bases from J; junction bases left unmatched: 10. Germline V gene lookup returns CDR1 MGHRA and CDR2 YSYEKL. The CDR3 is 17 amino acids. For the CDR3, the DNA is TGCGCCAGCAGCCAAGTAAAGGCGGGACAGGGTGGTTCACCCCTCCACTTT. This translates into CASSQVKAGQGGSPLHF.

J is TRBJ2-7 and V is TRBV4-1, with 8 bases aligning to TRBD1. CDR3 size: 14 residues. V gave up 4 bases and J gave up 3 bases; unmatched junction bases: 5. Germline CDR1 reads MGHRA; CDR2 reads YSYEKL. Here the CDR3 DNA reads TGCGCCAGCAGCCCCGGACAGGGCAGCTACGAGCAGTACGTC. Protein: CASSPGQGSYEQYV.

The V call is TRBV28, the J call TRBJ2-3; TRBD2 aligns across 11 bases. CDR1 MDHEN and CDR2 SYDVKM come from the germline V gene. V dropped 5 bases and J dropped 10; count of bases not matched to a gene: 5. This CDR3 is built from 13 residues. The CDR3 is CASSQLAGEAQYF. The DNA of the CDR3 is TGTGCCAGCAGTCAACTAGCGGGAGAGGCGCAGTATTTT.

The gene calls are TRBV19 and TRBJ2-3; D perhaps matches TRBD1 (6 bases). The CDR3 runs to 16 residues. V was trimmed by 2 bases and J by 3 bases, leaving 15 bases between them. CDR1 is LNHDA, CDR2 SQIVND, per germline (reference sequence). CDR3 in DNA: TGTGCCAGTAGTATAACAGGGCCGACTGGGACAGATACGCAGTATTTT. Translating gives CASSITGPTGTDTQYF.

The chain has TRBV11-2 and TRBJ1-4; a weak D match, TRBD1 (5 bases). From germline, CDR1 is SGHAT and CDR2 FQNNGV. The CDR3 runs 13 residues. V was trimmed by 5 bases and J by 8 bases, leaving 12 bases between them. CDR3 sequence reads: CASSPSGGEKLFF. The CDR3 DNA is TGTGCCAGCAGCCCCAGTGGGGGGGAAAAACTGTTTTTT.

CDR3 DNA: TGCGCCAGCAGCCAAGACAGGGTCTCCTACAATGAGCAGTTCTTC. Translated: CASSQDRVSYNEQFF. J is TRBJ2-1 and V is TRBV4-3; possibly TRBD1 for D (5 bases). The CDR3 has 15 residues. V shed 0 bases and J shed 0 bases, with 6 bases lying between them. Germline V gives CDR1 LGHNA, CDR2 YSLEER.

This sequence joins TRBV4-3 and TRBJ1-1; D is unresolved. V dropped 0 bases and J dropped 1 base, with 9 bases sitting between them. The CDR3 runs to 15 residues. Germline V lookup: CDR1 LGHNA, CDR2 YSLEER. The CDR3 reads CASSQDQAGNTEAFF. CDR3 DNA: TGCGCCAGCAGCCAAGATCAGGCAGGGAACACTGAAGCTTTCTTT.

This chain connects TRBV5-4 to TRBJ1-1; TRBD1 is a possible D gene (6 bases). The ends were cut back, 4 bases at V and 1 base at J, with 14 bases in the middle. CDR1 is SGHNT, CDR2 YYREEE, per germline (reference sequence). This CDR3 contains 15 residues. DNA of the CDR3: TGTGCCAGCAGCATCACTGGACAGCCGAACACTGAAGCTTTCTTT. Translation: CASSITGQPNTEAFF.

V gene TRBV19 combines with J gene TRBJ2-1; 11 bases agree with TRBD2. With V trimmed by 4 bases and J by 5 bases, 4 bases remained unmatched. This CDR3 is built from 15 residues. Germline V gene data show CDR1 as LNHDA and CDR2 as SQIVND (reference sequence). The CDR3 DNA follows: TGTGCCAGTAGTAATCTAGCGGGAGGTAACAATGAGCAGTTCTTC. Its translation: CASSNLAGGNNEQFF.

The chain joins TRBV19 to TRBJ2-3; D is perhaps TRBD2 (6 bases). Per germline, CDR1 LNHDA and CDR2 SQIVND (reference sequence). V lost 0 bases and J lost 4, with 8 bases in between. The CDR3 is 14 residues long. CDR3 sequence (DNA): TGTGCCAGTAGTATAGAACTAGCCGCAGATACGCAGTATTTT. The encoded protein is CASSIELAADTQYF.

The chain carries TRBV7-2 and TRBJ1-4; 7 bases line up with TRBD1. Germline V gene sequence: CDR1 SGHTA, CDR2 FQGNSA. V lost 1 base and J lost 8; bases outside the gene matches: 10. This CDR3 contains 16 residues. The CDR3 region has the DNA TGTGCCAGCAGCTTAGTCACAGGGGCGGATGAAGAAAAACTGTTTTTT. This encodes CASSLVTGADEEKLFF.

The chain uses TRBV6-5 and TRBJ1-4; D is uncertain. This CDR3 is 13 amino acids long. Germline values: CDR1 MNHEY, CDR2 SVGAGI. V was trimmed by 6 bases and J by 4 bases, leaving 9 bases between them. CDR3 loop: CASRELLNEKLFF. The CDR3 nucleotides read TGTGCCAGCAGAGAACTCCTTAATGAAAAACTGTTTTTT.

The rearrangement uses TRBV4-1 and TRBJ2-3, with D tentatively TRBD2 (6 bases). Germline loops: CDR1 MGHRA, CDR2 YSYEKL. There are 15 residues in the CDR3. Trimming pared 0 bases from V and 0 bases from J, leaving 7 bases between. This chain's CDR3 is CASSQDRGSTDTQYF. The DNA of the CDR3 is TGCGCCAGCAGCCAAGATCGGGGGAGCACAGATACGCAGTATTTT.